This note documents a single T cell receptor (beta chain) sequence. Its antigen remains unidentified. CDR1 and CDR2 (germline): SGHNT, YENEEA. V was trimmed by 1 base and J by 10 bases, leaving 5 bases between them. The CDR3 length is 11 residues. This sample was included in a study of T cell responses to AZD1222 COVID-19 vaccine. The study's findings and limits: Across the whole spike, CD4 TCRs peaked at regions 160-218 and 743-854.

Sequenced by immunoSEQ multiplex PCR; TCRdb stores in-frame clones only, minus some. The data show fewer than 150,000 clones, about 93% seen once. The chain uses TRBV11-3 and TRBJ2-1; the D gene could be TRBD1 or TRBD2 (5 bases each). Sequenced material: peripheral blood, taken on day 0 of AZD1222 vaccination. The source is an adult in good health. The CDR3 here is CASSLGGEQFF. The CDR3 coding sequence is TGTGCCAGCAGCTTAGGGGGGGAGCAGTTCTTC.